The next 27 T cell receptor beta chains were all read from a single sample in a study of vaccination effects on CD4 cells after COVID-19. Within the ViraFEST assay, antigen-specific CD4+ T cells underwent expansion with viral peptide pools prior to sequencing. After less than 11 days in culture, the CD4+ T cells were isolated. Two doses of BNT162b2 or mRNA-1273 vaccine were administered to participants. Clones were sequenced by immunoSEQ multiplex PCR, and TCRdb holds only the in-frame ones, with some missing. The sample has roughly 56,000 clones, about 80% seen once. The antigens these receptors bind are not known. Here the sequenced sample was CD4+ T cells from PBMCs cultured with HCoV-229E spike peptides, taken after COVID-19 vaccination. Every receptor here comes from a human donor who received a COVID-19 vaccine.

This clone appeared once. V usage is TRBV4-1 and J usage is TRBJ2-3, with D unclear. V lost 3 bases, J lost 1 base, and 14 bases lay in between. This CDR3 contains 16 residues. CDR1 MGHRA and CDR2 YSYEKL come from the germline V gene. The CDR3 nucleotides are TGCGCCAGCAGCCATCGTGTCTTGGCAGGCACAGATACGCAGTATTTT. This translates into CASSHRVLAGTDTQYF.

The gene calls are TRBV18 and TRBJ2-3; D is unresolved. Trimming shortened V by 1 base and J by 2 bases, and 13 bases separated the two germline ends. CDR1 is KGHSH, CDR2 LQKENI, per germline. The CDR3 is 16 residues long. CDR3 region: CASSPLSRSFTDTQYF. Here the CDR3 DNA reads TGTGCCAGCTCACCACTTTCCAGGTCATTCACAGATACGCAGTATTTT.

DNA for the CDR3: TGTGCCAGCAGTGAAGACGGACAGATCGACTATGGCTACACCTTC. It translates to CASSEDGQIDYGYTF. The rearrangement joins TRBV2 to TRBJ1-2; the D gene is possibly TRBD1 (6 bases). Germline V gene sequence: CDR1 SNHLY, CDR2 FYNNEI. CDR3 length equals 15 residues. V was shortened by 1 base and J by 3 bases, with 12 bases between the two germline ends.

CDR3 loop: CASSLAGGGPHRIQYF. CDR3 DNA sequence: TGTGCCAGCAGTTTAGCCGGGGGGGGCCCTCATCGCATTCAGTACTTC. The chain uses TRBV27 and TRBJ2-4; 8 bases agree with TRBD2. Germline V gives CDR1 MNHEY, CDR2 SMNVEV (reference sequence). The CDR3 loop spans 16 amino acids. J lost 9 bases, V lost 2 bases, and 12 bases had no gene match.

The chain recombines TRBV5-1 with TRBJ1-4, with D uncertain. The V end was cut by 1 base, the J end by 3 bases, with 10 bases between. Germline CDR1 is SGHRS and CDR2 is YFSETQ. The CDR3 has 15 amino acids. CDR3 in amino acids: CASSLRRQPNEKLFF. CDR3 sequence (DNA): TGCGCCAGCAGCTTGAGGCGGCAGCCTAATGAAAAACTGTTTTTT.

The chain employs TRBV5-3 and TRBJ1-2; D uncertain. TRBV5-3 is marked as an open reading frame, function uncertain. This CDR3 is 14 amino acids long. V was cut by 10 bases and J by 0 bases, with 16 bases left in between. The CDR3 nucleotides are TGTGCCCCGACTCGGCAGATAGCTAACTATGGCTACACCTTC. This sequence encodes CAPTRQIANYGYTF.

The chain employs TRBV7-3 and TRBJ2-2, with D maybe TRBD1 (5 bases). Germline values: CDR1 SGHTA, CDR2 FQGTGA. V was pared by 1 base and J by 0 bases, with 9 bases between. The CDR3 extends over 16 amino acids. CDR3: CASSLNAQANTGELFF. The CDR3 region has the DNA TGTGCCAGCAGCTTAAACGCACAGGCGAACACCGGGGAGCTGTTTTTT.

This chain joins TRBV6-6 and TRBJ2-2; D is unresolved. Trimming took 2 bases from V and 1 from J, leaving 8 bases between them. This CDR3 is built from 15 residues. Germline values: CDR1 MNHNY, CDR2 SVGAGI (reference sequence). CDR3 nucleotide sequence: TGTGCCAGCAGTTACCCGACAAAGAACACCGGGGAGCTGTTTTTT. This codes for CASSYPTKNTGELFF.

The chain joins TRBV7-7 to TRBJ2-3; TRBD1 matches 9 bases. The CDR3 runs 15 residues. V shed 1 base and J 5 bases; nucleotides not matched to a gene: 4. Germline CDR1 SSHAT, CDR2 FNYEAQ (reference sequence). The CDR3 reads CASSLGTGVGDTQYF. CDR3 bases: TGTGCCAGCAGCTTAGGGACAGGGGTGGGAGATACGCAGTATTTT.

There are a few counts of this clone. The chain is built from TRBV2 and TRBJ2-7, with 10 bases aligning to TRBD2. The germline gives CDR1 SNHLY, CDR2 FYNNEI. This CDR3 is built from 17 residues. Trimming took 1 base from V and 0 from J; bases not matched to a gene: 6. CDR3 loop: CASSEGTSGASSYEQYV. CDR3 nucleotides: TGTGCCAGCAGTGAAGGCACTAGCGGGGCAAGCTCCTACGAGCAGTACGTC.

The table lists this clone with a count of one. The gene calls are TRBV4-3 and TRBJ2-3; 7 bases align to TRBD1. The CDR3 has 15 amino acids. The ends lost 7 bases at V and 3 bases at J; junction bases unmatched: 10. CDR1 and CDR2 from the germline V gene are LGHNA and YSLEER. The DNA for the CDR3 is TGCGCCAGCAATAAAAGAGGGGGCGCGACAGATACGCAGTATTTT. Protein: CASNKRGGATDTQYF.

The V call is TRBV12-3 or TRBV12-4, the J call TRBJ2-7, with D possibly being TRBD1 (5 bases). The CDR3 loop spans 11 amino acids. V was shortened by 5 bases and J by 4 bases, with 6 bases between the two germline ends. The CDR3 nucleotides read TGTGCCAGCAGTGCAGGGTACGAGCAGTACGTC. It encodes CASSAGYEQYV.

The rearrangement links TRBV2 to TRBJ1-2; possibly TRBD1 for D (5 bases). The CDR3 loop spans 14 amino acids. V lost 4 bases and J lost 2, with 11 bases in between. The germline V gene encodes CDR1 SNHLY and CDR2 FYNNEI. CDR3 sequence reads: CASSAGSSNYGYTF. The CDR3, as DNA: TGTGCCAGCAGTGCAGGGTCGTCAAACTATGGCTACACCTTC.

The V gene is TRBV25-1, the J gene TRBJ1-1; D is unclear. CDR3 length: 15 residues. Germline lookup yields CDR1 MGHDK and CDR2 SYGVNS. V lost 7 bases and J 4 bases, leaving 19 bases between the germline ends. The CDR3 DNA sequence: TGTGCCAGCAAATCCCCCGGTCCGGCAGTCACTGAAGCTTTCTTT. It codes for CASKSPGPAVTEAFF.

This chain uses TRBV7-2 with TRBJ1-6, with a tentative D call TRBD1 (5 bases). The V gene lost 7 bases and the J gene lost 12 bases, with 19 bases spanning the gap. Germline V lookup: CDR1 SGHTA, CDR2 FQGNSA. The CDR3 has 14 amino acids. CDR3 coding DNA: TGTGCCAGCACGAGCCGGGACCCGGCGGTACCCCTCCACTTT. Translation: CASTSRDPAVPLHF.

This chain uses TRBV5-6 with TRBJ1-2, with a weak D call TRBD1 (5 bases). Germline loops: CDR1 SGHDT, CDR2 YYEEEE. V was pared by 4 bases and J by 0 bases, with 19 bases between. The CDR3 spans 17 residues. DNA of the CDR3: TGTGCCAGCAGCCGGGAGGGGTCCTTACAAGCTAACTATGGCTACACCTTC. This gives the protein CASSREGSLQANYGYTF.

A single count supports this clone. The V call is TRBV12-5, the J call TRBJ2-3; the D gene is possibly TRBD2 (6 bases). The CDR3 consists of 18 residues. Between the trimmed V and J ends, which lost 2 bases and 0 bases, there was a span of 18 bases. CDR1 is LGHNT and CDR2 is FRNRAP in the germline V gene. The CDR3 here is CASGLIGDGRPSTDTQYF. The CDR3 coding sequence is TGTGCTAGTGGTTTGATAGGGGACGGGAGACCTAGCACAGATACGCAGTATTTT.

The V and J genes are TRBV6-6 and TRBJ2-7, with TRBD2 as a possible D gene (5 bases). Germline CDR1 and CDR2: MNHNY and SVGAGI (reference sequence). V lost 4 bases and J lost 3, with 10 bases in between. This CDR3 region has 13 residues. This chain's CDR3 is CASSFGLLYEQYV. The CDR3 bases are TGTGCCAGCAGTTTTGGACTTCTCTACGAGCAGTACGTC.

V is TRBV2 and J is TRBJ1-4, with no clear D. Trimming took off 6 bases at V and 7 bases at J, with 9 bases between the two ends. The CDR3 is 12 amino acids. Germline V lookup: CDR1 SNHLY, CDR2 FYNNEI. The DNA for the CDR3 is TGTGCCAGCAGACCTCCTGGTGAAAAACTGTTTTTT. It translates to CASRPPGEKLFF.

The chain couples TRBV9 to TRBJ1-3; D is possibly TRBD1 (5 bases). The ends were cut back, 4 bases at V and 4 bases at J, with 39 bases in the middle. This CDR3 comprises 23 residues. Germline values: CDR1 SGDLS, CDR2 YYNGEE. CDR3 sequence: CASSTQGAVERLQDSLSGNTIYF. CDR3 bases: TGTGCCAGCAGCACTCAGGGAGCGGTGGAAAGGCTTCAAGATTCCCTCTCCGGAAACACCATATATTTT.

The rearrangement joins TRBV7-2 to TRBJ2-7; D is unresolved. The CDR3 spans 14 residues. V was trimmed by 3 bases and J by 1 base, leaving 10 bases between them. Germline CDR1 and CDR2: SGHTA and FQGNSA. CDR3 region: CASSFTDGSYEQYV. The CDR3 region has the DNA TGTGCCAGCAGCTTTACAGACGGTTCCTACGAGCAGTACGTC.

J is TRBJ1-2 and V is TRBV11-2, with a possible D match to TRBD1 (5 bases). The CDR3 sequence is 13 residues long. Germline loops: CDR1 SGHAT, CDR2 FQNNGV. Trimming took off 5 bases at V and 7 bases at J, with 14 bases between the two ends. The CDR3 protein is CASSPIRGGGYTF. CDR3 bases: TGTGCCAGCAGCCCTATAAGGGGCGGTGGCTACACCTTC.

The chain uses TRBV5-6 and TRBJ1-6; D not resolved. This CDR3 spans 16 amino acids. Trimming left V 0 bases short and J 9 bases short, with 16 bases between. Per the germline V gene, CDR1 is SGHDT and CDR2 is YYEEEE. The CDR3 DNA reads TGTGCCAGCAGCTTGGCAAAGGGCGGGTTTGGTTCACCCCTCCACTTT. It specifies CASSLAKGGFGSPLHF.

The rearrangement uses TRBV30 and TRBJ1-1, with D perhaps TRBD1 (5 bases). There are 14 residues in the CDR3. Germline V gene sequence: CDR1 GTSNPN, CDR2 SVGIG (reference sequence). The V and J ends lost 0 bases and 5 bases respectively, with 13 bases between them. CDR3 in DNA: TGTGCCTGGAGTGTTTCCAGGGCGAGTACTGAAGCTTTCTTT. Amino acids: CAWSVSRASTEAFF.

V usage is TRBV18 and J usage is TRBJ2-7, with D possibly being TRBD2 (6 bases). The V end lost 3 bases, the J end lost 1 base, and 7 bases lay between the germline ends. Germline CDR1 reads KGHSH; CDR2 reads LQKENI. The CDR3 extends over 13 amino acids. The CDR3 sequence is CASSPGGSYEQYV. CDR3 sequence (DNA): TGTGCCAGCTCACCGGGGGGTTCCTACGAGCAGTACGTC.

This clone was counted only a few times. The V gene is TRBV5-6, the J gene TRBJ2-3; D unresolved. Germline V gene data show CDR1 as SGHDT and CDR2 as YYEEEE. The CDR3 length is 15 residues. V lost 1 base to trimming and J lost 2 bases, with 11 bases between them. DNA of the CDR3: TGTGCCAGCAGCTTGTTTCGCCTAACCACAGATACGCAGTATTTT. Translated, it gives CASSLFRLTTDTQYF.

This chain uses TRBV5-6 with TRBJ2-1, with a possible D match to TRBD1 (6 bases). Trimming removed 3 bases from V and 3 bases from J, with 16 bases in between. CDR1 is SGHDT, CDR2 YYEEEE, per germline. This CDR3 has 16 amino acids. The CDR3, as DNA: TGTGCCAGCAGCTACTTCCGGGACAAAGACTACAATGAGCAGTTCTTC. This gives the protein CASSYFRDKDYNEQFF.